This passage covers 18 T cell receptor beta chains from one sample sequenced in a study of T-cell reconstitution after alpha-beta-depleted transplantation in children. The library targeted TCRbeta and was prepared with unique molecular identifiers. TCRdb used MiXCR to reprocess the PCR reads, holding one entry per CDR3 protein. The sample holds under 85,000 distinct CDR3 sequences, around 18% seen once. Sample: PBMCs, mostly from graft donor cells, taken 360 days after TCRalphabeta/CD19-depleted stem cell transplant. Receptors originate from a male patient aged 2-10 years who had a stem cell transplant for acute lymphoblastic leukemia, so the T cells may come from the graft donor.

This clonotype was recorded a few times. This chain connects TRBV12-3 or TRBV12-4 to TRBJ2-3; TRBD2 might be the D (5 bases). The CDR3 length is 16 residues. The germline V and J ends were trimmed by 6 bases and 1 base, with 17 bases remaining between them. The CDR3 sequence is CASSHTRKRRTDTQYF. The CDR3 region has the DNA TGTGCCAGCAGCCATACTAGGAAGCGCCGCACAGATACGCAGTATTTT.

The rearrangement joins TRBV24-1 to TRBJ2-3, with D perhaps assigned TRBD1 or TRBD2 (6 bases each). This CDR3 region has 15 residues. Between the trimmed V and J ends, which lost 4 bases and 5 bases, there was a span of 15 bases. Germline lookup yields CDR1 KGHDR and CDR2 SFDVKD. The CDR3 coding sequence is TGTGCCACCAGTGAAACAGGGAGGCCGCAAGATACGCAGTATTTT. This sequence encodes CATSETGRPQDTQYF.

The chain employs TRBV12-3 or TRBV12-4 and TRBJ1-5, with D tentatively TRBD1 (6 bases). The V gene lost 6 bases and the J gene lost 5 bases, with 14 bases spanning the gap. The CDR3 runs to 14 residues. The CDR3 DNA reads TGTGCCAGCAGCTCAGAGGGGGTTCATCAGCCCCAGCATTTT. Its protein is CASSSEGVHQPQHF.

The J gene is TRBJ2-4, the V gene TRBV12-3 or TRBV12-4; D remains ambiguous. V was trimmed by 3 bases and J by 8 bases, leaving 14 bases between them. There are 14 residues in the CDR3. The DNA of the CDR3 is TGTGCCAGCAGTTTCTGGGGAATTTCGGACATTCAGTACTTC. Protein product: CASSFWGISDIQYF.

This clonotype was seen a few times. V is TRBV1 and J is TRBJ2-3; the table gives TRBD1 as D, unverified against the DNA. TRBV1 is given as a pseudogene. This CDR3 comprises 18 residues. The CDR3 reads CTSSQAPILGSGTDTQYF. As DNA, the CDR3 is TGCACCAGCAGCCAAGCCCCTATACTAGGGTCGGGCACAGATACGCAGTATTTT.

V is TRBV7-6 and J is TRBJ1-1; TRBD1 might be the D (5 bases). The length of the CDR3 is 13 residues. Germline loops: CDR1 SGHVS, CDR2 FNYEAQ. V was clipped by 3 bases and J by 5 bases, with 10 bases between them. The CDR3 spells CASSLSWGTEAFF. The DNA for the CDR3 is TGTGCCAGCAGCTTGTCGTGGGGGACTGAAGCTTTCTTT.

This clonotype was found many times. The chain employs TRBV20-1 and TRBJ2-2, with D unclear. Trimming took 4 bases from V and 2 from J, leaving 8 bases between them. The CDR3 length is 13 residues. Germline CDR1 and CDR2: DFQATT and SNEGSKA (reference sequence). CDR3 amino acids: CSAIARNTGELFF. CDR3 nucleotide sequence: TGCAGTGCTATCGCCAGAAACACCGGGGAGCTGTTTTTT.

This clonotype was seen ten or more times. The chain is built from TRBV12-3 or TRBV12-4 and TRBJ1-4; D is uncertain. V was clipped by 2 bases and J by 0 bases, with 4 bases between them. The CDR3 totals 14 residues. The CDR3 coding sequence is TGTGCCAGCAGTTTATCCACAACTAATGAAAAACTGTTTTTT. As protein: CASSLSTTNEKLFF.

The gene calls are TRBV12-3 or TRBV12-4 and TRBJ2-7; 8 positions agree with TRBD1. This CDR3 has 15 residues. The V segment lost 2 bases and the J segment 6 bases; nucleotides outside the gene matches: 9. The CDR3 spells CASSLRVQGAFEQYF. In DNA, the CDR3 is TGTGCCAGCAGTTTAAGGGTGCAGGGGGCGTTCGAGCAGTACTTC.

V is TRBV3-1 and J is TRBJ2-5; the match to TRBD1 covers 7 bases. Germline CDR1 is LGHDT and CDR2 is YNNKEL (reference sequence). J gave up 1 base and V 10 bases, and 24 bases lay outside the gene matches. CDR3 length: 19 amino acids. As DNA, the CDR3 is TGTGCCATCAGTCCCTTCACGGGCCTTACAGGGGCCAGCCAAGAGACCCAGTACTTC. Translated, it gives CAISPFTGLTGASQETQYF.

The table lists this clonotype with a few counts. The rearrangement links TRBV11-2 to TRBJ2-7, with D perhaps matching TRBD2 (7 bases). The CDR3 length is 15 residues. Trimming shortened V by 3 bases and J by 3 bases, and 15 bases separated the two germline ends. Per germline, CDR1 SGHAT and CDR2 FQNNGV. The CDR3 is CASSLGGRSHYEQYF. In DNA form, the CDR3 reads TGTGCCAGCAGCTTGGGGGGGCGTTCTCACTACGAGCAGTACTTC.

This clonotype was counted many times. The CDR3 sequence is CASTGLAGGNEQFF. CDR3 sequence (DNA): TGCGCCAGCACCGGACTAGCGGGAGGCAATGAGCAGTTCTTC. This chain connects TRBV5-1 to TRBJ2-1; 14 bases map to TRBD2. J was trimmed by 6 bases and V by 6 bases; bases with no gene match: 2. The germline CDR1 and CDR2 sequences are SGHRS and YFSETQ. The CDR3 length is 14 residues.

This clonotype has ten or more counts. In DNA form, the CDR3 reads TGTGCCAGCAGTTTCTCACTAGCGGGAGATTTATACGAGCAGTACTTC. This codes for CASSFSLAGDLYEQYF. The chain recombines TRBV12-3 or TRBV12-4 with TRBJ2-7; 11 bases line up with TRBD2. Trimming at V came to 3 bases and at J to 4 bases, leaving 8 bases not matched to a gene. This CDR3 region has 16 residues.

This clonotype was detected a few times. This rearrangement joins TRBV5-1 to TRBJ2-1, with TRBD2 identical over 11 bases. CDR3 length: 15 residues. The junction had 5 bases not matched to a gene; V was cut back by 0 bases and J by 9 bases. CDR1 and CDR2 from the germline V gene are SGHRS and YFSETQ. The CDR3 DNA is TGCGCCAGCAGCTTGGTTCTAGCGGGAGGTACTGAGCAGTTCTTC. Its protein product is CASSLVLAGGTEQFF.

The chain carries TRBV7-9 and TRBJ2-7; 9 bases are a match to TRBD1. The germline gives CDR1 SEHNR, CDR2 FQNEAQ (reference sequence). Unmatched junction bases numbered 4, after V lost 1 base and J lost 6 bases. This CDR3 is 14 amino acids long. CDR3 in amino acids: CASSLETGGSEQYF. As DNA, the CDR3 is TGTGCCAGCAGCTTAGAAACAGGGGGCTCCGAGCAGTACTTC.

The chain combines TRBV10-3 with TRBJ1-1; no reliable D call. The V end lost 4 bases, the J end lost 1 base, and 4 bases lay between the germline ends. The CDR3 length is 12 residues. Germline V lookup: CDR1 ENHRY, CDR2 SYGVKD. The CDR3 sequence is CAISVRNTEAFF. CDR3 coding DNA: TGTGCCATCAGTGTTCGGAACACTGAAGCTTTCTTT.

This clonotype appeared many times. The rearrangement links TRBV7-9 to TRBJ2-1; TRBD2 agrees at 11 bases. The junction had 1 base not matched to a gene; V was cut back by 2 bases and J by 4 bases. Per the germline V gene, CDR1 is SEHNR and CDR2 is FQNEAQ (reference sequence). The CDR3 has 15 residues. The DNA for the CDR3 is TGTGCCAGCAGCTTACTAGCGGGAGGTTACAATGAGCAGTTCTTC. It yields the protein CASSLLAGGYNEQFF.

This clonotype has more than one count but fewer than ten. The chain has TRBV21-1 and TRBJ2-3; TRBD1 is the table's D call, not checked against the DNA. TRBV21-1 is shown as a pseudogene. This CDR3 contains 13 residues. The CDR3: CASRSQGADTQYF. CDR3 coding DNA: TGTGCCAGCAGATCACAGGGGGCAGATACGCAGTATTTT.